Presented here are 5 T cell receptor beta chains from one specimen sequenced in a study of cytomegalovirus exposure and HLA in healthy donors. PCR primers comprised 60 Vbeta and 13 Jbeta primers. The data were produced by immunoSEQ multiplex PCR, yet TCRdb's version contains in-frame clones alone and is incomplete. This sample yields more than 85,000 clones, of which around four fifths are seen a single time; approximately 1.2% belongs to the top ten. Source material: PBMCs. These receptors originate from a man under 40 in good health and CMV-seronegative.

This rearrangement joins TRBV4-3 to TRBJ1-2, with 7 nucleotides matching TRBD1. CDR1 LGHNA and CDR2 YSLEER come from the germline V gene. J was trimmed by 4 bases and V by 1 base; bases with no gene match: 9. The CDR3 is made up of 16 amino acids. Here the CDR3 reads CASSQGVNRGVYGYTF. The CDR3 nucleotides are TGCGCCAGCAGCCAAGGAGTTAACAGGGGCGTCTATGGCTACACCTTC.

This chain's CDR3 is CASSPRGPTNEKLFF. CDR3 DNA sequence: TGTGCCAGTAGTCCCAGGGGACCCACGAATGAAAAACTGTTTTTT. The chain is built from TRBV19 and TRBJ1-4; D perhaps matches TRBD1 (6 bases). The CDR3 consists of 15 residues. Germline CDR1 and CDR2: LNHDA and SQIVND (reference sequence). The ends were cut back, 5 bases at V and 5 bases at J, with 15 bases in the middle.

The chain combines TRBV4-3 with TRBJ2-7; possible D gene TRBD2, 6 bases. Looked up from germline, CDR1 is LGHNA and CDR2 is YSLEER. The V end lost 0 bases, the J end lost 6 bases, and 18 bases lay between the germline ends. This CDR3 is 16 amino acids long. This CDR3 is CASSQDHLLAMSEQYF. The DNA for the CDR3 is TGCGCCAGCAGCCAAGATCATCTGCTAGCGATGAGCGAGCAGTACTTC.

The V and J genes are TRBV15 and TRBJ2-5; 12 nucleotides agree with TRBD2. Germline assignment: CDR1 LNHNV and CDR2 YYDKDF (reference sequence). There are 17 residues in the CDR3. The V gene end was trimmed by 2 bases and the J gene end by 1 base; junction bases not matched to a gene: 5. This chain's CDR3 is CATSRRKTSGGQETQYF. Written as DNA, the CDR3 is TGTGCCACCAGCAGAAGGAAGACTAGCGGGGGCCAAGAGACCCAGTACTTC.

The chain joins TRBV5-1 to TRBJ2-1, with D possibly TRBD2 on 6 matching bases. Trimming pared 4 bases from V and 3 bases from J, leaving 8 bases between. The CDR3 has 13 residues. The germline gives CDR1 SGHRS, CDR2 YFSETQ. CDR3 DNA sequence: TGCGCCAGCAGCGCGGGGAGCTACAATGAGCAGTTCTTC. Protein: CASSAGSYNEQFF. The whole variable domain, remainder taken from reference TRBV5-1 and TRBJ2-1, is KAGVTQTPRYLIKTRGQQVTLSCSPISGHRSVSWYQQTPGQGLQFLFEYFSETQRNKGNFPGRFSGRQFSNSRSEMNVSTLELGDSALYLCASSAGSYNEQFFGPGTRLTVL.